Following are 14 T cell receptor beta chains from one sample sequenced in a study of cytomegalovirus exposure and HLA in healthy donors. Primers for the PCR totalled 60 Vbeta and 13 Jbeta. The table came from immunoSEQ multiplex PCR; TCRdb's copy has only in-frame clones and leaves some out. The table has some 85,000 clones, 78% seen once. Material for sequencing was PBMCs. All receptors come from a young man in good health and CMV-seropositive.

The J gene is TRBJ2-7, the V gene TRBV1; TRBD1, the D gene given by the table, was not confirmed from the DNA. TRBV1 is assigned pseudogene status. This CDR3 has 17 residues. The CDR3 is CTSSQEGELAGAYEQYF. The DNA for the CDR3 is TGCACCAGCAGCCAAGAAGGGGAGCTAGCAGGGGCCTACGAGCAGTACTTC.

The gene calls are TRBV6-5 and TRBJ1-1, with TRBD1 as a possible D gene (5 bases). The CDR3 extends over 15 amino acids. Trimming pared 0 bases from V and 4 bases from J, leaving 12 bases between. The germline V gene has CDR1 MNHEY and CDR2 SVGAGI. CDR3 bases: TGTGCCAGCAGTTACTCGATTCAGGGAGGCACTGAAGCTTTCTTT. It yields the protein CASSYSIQGGTEAFF.

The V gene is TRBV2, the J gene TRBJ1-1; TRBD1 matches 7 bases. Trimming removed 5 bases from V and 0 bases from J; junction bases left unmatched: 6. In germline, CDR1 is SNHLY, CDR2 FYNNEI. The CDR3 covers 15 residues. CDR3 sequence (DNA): TGTGCCAGCAGTATTGGACAGGAACTGAACACTGAAGCTTTCTTT. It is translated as CASSIGQELNTEAFF. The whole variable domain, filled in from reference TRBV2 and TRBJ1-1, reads EPEVTQTPSHQVTQMGQEVILRCVPISNHLYFYWYRQILGQKVEFLVSFYNNEISEKSEIFDDQFSVERPDGSNFTLKIRSTKLEDSAMYFCASSIGQELNTEAFFGQGTRLTVV.

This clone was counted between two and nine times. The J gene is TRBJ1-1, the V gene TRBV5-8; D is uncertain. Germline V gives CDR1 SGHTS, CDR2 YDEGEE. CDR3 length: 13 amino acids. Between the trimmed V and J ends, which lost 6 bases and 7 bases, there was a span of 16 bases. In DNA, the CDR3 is TGTGCCAGCAAGGAGACTTTTTCGGGTGAAGCTTTCTTT. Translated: CASKETFSGEAFF. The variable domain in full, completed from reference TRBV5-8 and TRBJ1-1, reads EAGVTQSPTHLIKTRGQQATLRCSPISGHTSVYWYQQALGLGLQFLLWYDEGEERNRGNFPPRFSGRQFPNYSSELNVNALELEDSALYLCASKETFSGEAFFGQGTRLTVV.

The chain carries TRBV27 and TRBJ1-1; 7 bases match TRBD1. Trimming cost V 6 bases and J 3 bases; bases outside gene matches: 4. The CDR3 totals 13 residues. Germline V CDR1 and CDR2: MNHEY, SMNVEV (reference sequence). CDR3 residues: CASSPGGDTEAFF. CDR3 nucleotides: TGTGCCAGCAGCCCAGGGGGTGACACTGAAGCTTTCTTT.

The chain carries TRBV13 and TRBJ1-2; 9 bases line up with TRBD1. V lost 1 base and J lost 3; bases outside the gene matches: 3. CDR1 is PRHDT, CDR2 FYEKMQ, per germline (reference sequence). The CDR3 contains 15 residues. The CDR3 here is CASSLADRGHYGYTF. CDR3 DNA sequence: TGTGCCAGCAGCTTAGCGGACAGGGGACACTATGGCTACACCTTC.

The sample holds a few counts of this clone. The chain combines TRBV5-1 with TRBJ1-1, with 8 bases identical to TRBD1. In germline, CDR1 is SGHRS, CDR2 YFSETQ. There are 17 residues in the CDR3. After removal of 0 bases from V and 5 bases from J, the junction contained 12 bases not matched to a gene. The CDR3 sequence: CASSLAVRGRVGTEAFF. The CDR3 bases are TGCGCCAGCAGCTTGGCCGTCAGGGGGCGCGTGGGTACTGAAGCTTTCTTT.

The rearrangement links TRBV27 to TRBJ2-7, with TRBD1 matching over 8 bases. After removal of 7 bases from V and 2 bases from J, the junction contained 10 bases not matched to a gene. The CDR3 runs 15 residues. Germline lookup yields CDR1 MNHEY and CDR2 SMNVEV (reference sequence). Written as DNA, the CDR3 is TGTGCCAGCAAGCCTAGACAGGGGTTCCCCTACGAGCAGTACTTC. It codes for CASKPRQGFPYEQYF.

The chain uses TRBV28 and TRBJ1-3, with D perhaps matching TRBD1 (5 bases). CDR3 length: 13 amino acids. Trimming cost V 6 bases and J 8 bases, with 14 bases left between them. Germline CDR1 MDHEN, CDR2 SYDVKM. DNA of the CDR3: TGTGCCAGCAGAACCGACAGCCCGGACACCATATATTTT. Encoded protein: CASRTDSPDTIYF.

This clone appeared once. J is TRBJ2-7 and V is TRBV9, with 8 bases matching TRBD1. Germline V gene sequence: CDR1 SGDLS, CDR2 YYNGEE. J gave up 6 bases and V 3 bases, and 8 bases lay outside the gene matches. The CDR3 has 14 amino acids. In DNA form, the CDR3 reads TGTGCCAGCAGCGGACAGGGGAACGCCTTCGAGCAGTACTTC. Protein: CASSGQGNAFEQYF.

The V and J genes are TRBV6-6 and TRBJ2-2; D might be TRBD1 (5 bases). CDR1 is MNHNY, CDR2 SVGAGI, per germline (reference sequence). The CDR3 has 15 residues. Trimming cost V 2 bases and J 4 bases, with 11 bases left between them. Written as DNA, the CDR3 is TGTGCCAGCAGTTACACCAGGGTAGGCACCGGGGAGCTGTTTTTT. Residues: CASSYTRVGTGELFF.

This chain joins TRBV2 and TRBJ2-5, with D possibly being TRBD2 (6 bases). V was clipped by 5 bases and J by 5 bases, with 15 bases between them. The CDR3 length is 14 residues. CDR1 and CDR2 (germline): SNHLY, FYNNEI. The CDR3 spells CASSRDSGRETQYF. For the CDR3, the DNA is TGTGCCAGCAGTAGGGACTCAGGTCGGGAGACCCAGTACTTC.

CDR3 sequence: CASRGGGNEQFF. In nucleotides, the CDR3 is TGTGCCAGCAGAGGCGGGGGCAATGAGCAGTTCTTC. This chain uses TRBV6-7 with TRBJ2-1; the match to TRBD2 covers 7 bases. TRBV6-7 is identified as an open reading frame with a role that is uncertain. V lost 6 bases, J lost 6 bases, and 2 bases stayed unmatched. This CDR3 region has 12 residues.

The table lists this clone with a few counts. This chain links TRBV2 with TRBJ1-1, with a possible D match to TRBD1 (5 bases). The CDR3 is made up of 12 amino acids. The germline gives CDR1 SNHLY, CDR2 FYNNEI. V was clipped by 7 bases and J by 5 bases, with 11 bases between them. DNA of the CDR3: TGTGCCAGCACGTGGGGGAGGACTGAAGCTTTCTTT. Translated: CASTWGRTEAFF.